These 28 T cell receptor beta chains were all obtained from the same sample, sequenced in a study of OX40 agonist ivuxolimab in advanced cancers. TCRdb's copy holds only in-frame clones and misses some; the assay was immunoSEQ multiplex PCR. The repertoire holds about 30,000 clones, with 87% as singletons. This sample comprised CD4+ or CD8+ T cells sorted from blood, obtained in a trial of the OX40 agonist ivuxolimab. The receptors shown here come from an adult with an advanced solid tumor such as melanoma, head and neck, liver or kidney cancer.

The rearrangement joins TRBV27 to TRBJ2-7; 9 nucleotides match TRBD1. CDR1 and CDR2 (germline): MNHEY, SMNVEV (reference sequence). V gave up 5 bases and J gave up 2 bases; unmatched junction bases: 7. This CDR3 comprises 15 residues. CDR3 protein: CASSRTGTGTYEQYF. The DNA of the CDR3 is TGTGCCAGCAGTCGCACCGGGACAGGGACCTACGAGCAGTACTTC.

The J gene is TRBJ1-2, the V gene TRBV6-5, with 7 bases that match TRBD1. The CDR3 spans 15 residues. J gave up 3 bases and V 1 base, and 5 bases lay outside the gene matches. The germline CDR1 and CDR2 sequences are MNHEY and SVGAGI. This CDR3 is CASSYYPGTDYGYTF. The CDR3 DNA reads TGTGCCAGCAGTTACTACCCGGGGACAGACTATGGCTACACCTTC.

CDR3 loop: CASSGGSLNTEAFF. CDR3 in DNA: TGTGCCAGCAGCGGTGGGAGCTTGAACACTGAAGCTTTCTTT. The V and J genes are TRBV9 and TRBJ1-1; D is unclear. The CDR3 sequence is 14 residues long. The germline gives CDR1 SGDLS, CDR2 YYNGEE. Trimming took off 3 bases at V and 0 bases at J, with 9 bases between the two ends.

The rearrangement uses TRBV4-2 and TRBJ2-3; 10 bases fit TRBD2. Per germline, CDR1 LGHNA and CDR2 YNFKEQ. This CDR3 has 17 amino acids. Trimming took 1 base from V and 0 from J; bases not matched to a gene: 4. The CDR3 sequence: CASSQVGLAKSTDTQYF. The CDR3 bases are TGTGCCAGCAGCCAAGTGGGACTAGCGAAAAGCACAGATACGCAGTATTTT.

The V gene is TRBV30, the J gene TRBJ2-3; possible D gene TRBD1, 5 bases. The CDR3 has 14 amino acids. Germline V gene lookup returns CDR1 GTSNPN and CDR2 SVGIG (reference sequence). The V gene lost 2 bases and the J gene lost 6 bases, with 15 bases spanning the gap. The CDR3 DNA reads as TGTGCCTGGAGTAGTCTTGACCACAGGGATACGCAGTATTTT. Encoded protein: CAWSSLDHRDTQYF.

The V gene is TRBV29-1, the J gene TRBJ2-1, with D possibly matching TRBD2 (6 bases). The CDR3 has 17 amino acids. Trimming shortened V by 7 bases and J by 0 bases, and 22 bases separated the two germline ends. Germline V gene sequence: CDR1 SQVTM, CDR2 ANQGSEA. The CDR3 bases are TGCAGCGGCTGGGGGGAGGTCAGTACGGGCTCCTACAATGAGCAGTTCTTC. Its translation: CSGWGEVSTGSYNEQFF.

The chain links TRBV7-3 to TRBJ2-3, with D tentatively TRBD1 (5 bases). The CDR3 covers 16 residues. The V end was cut by 1 base, the J end by 2 bases, with 13 bases between. CDR1 is SGHTA and CDR2 is FQGTGA in the germline V gene. The DNA of the CDR3 is TGTGCCAGCAGCTTAATGGTGGGGCCTGACACAGATACGCAGTATTTT. This codes for CASSLMVGPDTDTQYF.

The V and J genes are TRBV4-2 and TRBJ2-3, with TRBD2 identical over 10 bases. Germline V CDR1 and CDR2: LGHNA, YNFKEQ. The CDR3 covers 15 residues. V dropped 2 bases and J dropped 1; count of bases not matched to a gene: 0. This CDR3 reads CASSQTSGGTDTQYF. In DNA, the CDR3 is TGTGCCAGCAGCCAAACTAGCGGGGGCACAGATACGCAGTATTTT.

The V call is TRBV4-1, the J call TRBJ2-5; D tentatively reads TRBD1 or TRBD2 (5 bases each). The germline V gene has CDR1 MGHRA and CDR2 YSYEKL. Trimming cost V 5 bases and J 2 bases, with 12 bases left between them. CDR3 length: 14 residues. The CDR3 is CASSNRDGQETQYF. Here the CDR3 DNA reads TGCGCCAGCAGCAACCGGGACGGACAAGAGACCCAGTACTTC.

The gene calls are TRBV7-3 and TRBJ2-1, with TRBD1 matching over 7 bases. Germline CDR1 is SGHTA and CDR2 is FQGTGA. The CDR3 sequence is 18 residues long. V was clipped by 0 bases and J by 0 bases; unmatched bases: 8. The CDR3 protein is CASSLTPGGMGSYNEQFF. The CDR3 region has the DNA TGTGCCAGCAGCTTAACGCCAGGGGGAATGGGCTCCTACAATGAGCAGTTCTTC.

V and J are TRBV4-1 and TRBJ2-3; no clear D. The germline V gene encodes CDR1 MGHRA and CDR2 YSYEKL. Between the trimmed V and J ends, which lost 0 bases and 6 bases, there was a span of 13 bases. The CDR3 runs 15 residues. CDR3 coding DNA: TGCGCCAGCAGCCAAGACCCAGGCGGTATTGATACGCAGTATTTT. This sequence encodes CASSQDPGGIDTQYF.

The V and J genes are TRBV2 and TRBJ2-7; the D gene could be TRBD1 or TRBD2 (5 bases each). Germline values: CDR1 SNHLY, CDR2 FYNNEI. V was shortened by 10 bases and J by 6 bases, with 22 bases between the two germline ends. CDR3 length: 14 amino acids. The CDR3, as DNA: TGTGCCATCGGTTGGCGACAGTGGGGGATCGAGCAGTACTTC. As protein: CAIGWRQWGIEQYF.

V gene TRBV19 combines with J gene TRBJ2-1; 7 nucleotides match TRBD1. After removal of 3 bases from V and 3 bases from J, the junction contained 14 bases not matched to a gene. CDR1 is LNHDA, CDR2 SQIVND, per germline (reference sequence). The CDR3 loop spans 18 amino acids. The CDR3 spells CASSILRTGTAFYNEQFF. In nucleotides, the CDR3 is TGTGCCAGTAGTATCCTCAGAACCGGGACAGCCTTCTACAATGAGCAGTTCTTC. Full variable domain (remainder filled in from reference TRBV19 and TRBJ2-1): DGGITQSPKYLFRKEGQNVTLSCEQNLNHDAMYWYRQDPGQGLRLIYYSQIVNDFQKGDIAEGYSVSREKKESFPLTVTSAQKNPTAFYLCASSILRTGTAFYNEQFFGPGTRLTVL.

The chain recombines TRBV5-8 with TRBJ1-2; D not resolved. V lost 0 bases, J lost 6 bases, and 12 bases lay in between. Per germline, CDR1 SGHTS and CDR2 YDEGEE. The CDR3 has 14 amino acids. DNA for the CDR3: TGTGCCAGCAGCTTGGTAGGCAGCTCAGATGGCTACACCTTC. Its translation: CASSLVGSSDGYTF.

This clone appeared a single time. This chain links TRBV2 with TRBJ2-3, with 10 bases matching TRBD1. The CDR3 runs to 14 residues. Trimming took 8 bases from V and 3 from J; bases not matched to a gene: 5. Germline CDR1 reads SNHLY; CDR2 reads FYNNEI. Written as DNA, the CDR3 is TGTGCCAGCCTGGACAGGGGGAGGACAGATACGCAGTATTTT. Residues: CASLDRGRTDTQYF.

V is TRBV5-6 and J is TRBJ1-6; 8 bases fit TRBD1. Germline V CDR1 and CDR2: SGHDT, YYEEEE. The CDR3 extends over 14 amino acids. The V and J ends lost 0 bases and 9 bases, in that order; junction bases with no gene match: 2. CDR3 coding DNA: TGTGCCAGCAGCTTGGGGACAGGGTTTTCACCCCTCCACTTT. This encodes CASSLGTGFSPLHF.

This clone was recorded a few times. V is TRBV9 and J is TRBJ2-5, with D tentatively TRBD1 (5 bases). Trimming shortened V by 0 bases and J by 4 bases, and 13 bases separated the two germline ends. Per the germline V gene, CDR1 is SGDLS and CDR2 is YYNGEE. CDR3 length equals 15 residues. CDR3: CASSVGGTHGETQYF. The CDR3 region has the DNA TGTGCCAGCAGCGTAGGGGGCACCCACGGAGAGACCCAGTACTTC. The full variable domain, completed using reference TRBV9 and TRBJ2-5, is DSGVTQTPKHLITATGQRVTLRCSPRSGDLSVYWYQQSLDQGLQFLIQYYNGEERAKGNILERFSAQQFPDLHSELNLSSLELGDSALYFCASSVGGTHGETQYFGPGTRLLVL.

The CDR3 reads CASRAGTGTYEQYF. The DNA for the CDR3 is TGTGCCAGTAGGGCCGGGACAGGGACCTACGAGCAGTACTTC. J is TRBJ2-7 and V is TRBV19; 9 nucleotides agree with TRBD1. J gave up 2 bases and V 6 bases, and 5 bases lay outside the gene matches. Germline CDR1 and CDR2: LNHDA and SQIVND (reference sequence). The CDR3 runs to 14 residues.

This clone was recorded once. The rearrangement uses TRBV5-1 and TRBJ1-2; D call uncertain. Germline V gene data show CDR1 as SGHRS and CDR2 as YFSETQ. This CDR3 spans 15 amino acids. Trimming removed 1 base at V and 5 bases at J, with 15 bases between. As DNA, the CDR3 is TGCGCCAGCAGCTTGACCGACGAGGGTAGTTATGGCTACACCTTC. The encoded protein is CASSLTDEGSYGYTF.

J is TRBJ1-2 and V is TRBV2; 9 nucleotides line up with TRBD1. V was clipped by 6 bases and J by 8 bases; unmatched bases: 7. This CDR3 spans 13 amino acids. Germline CDR1 reads SNHLY; CDR2 reads FYNNEI. The CDR3 coding sequence is TGTGCCAGCAGACTCGGACAGGGGACGGGCTACACCTTC. This codes for CASRLGQGTGYTF.

This clone was recorded a few times. The rearrangement uses TRBV5-5 and TRBJ2-7; TRBD1 matches at 7 bases. Germline V lookup: CDR1 SGHKS, CDR2 YYEKEE (reference sequence). The CDR3 is 15 residues long. J lost 3 bases, V lost 0 bases, and 6 bases had no gene match. The CDR3 nucleotides read TGTGCCAGCAGCTTGGAGGGGGCCGGCTTCTACGAGCAGTACTTC. It encodes CASSLEGAGFYEQYF.

The CDR3 protein is CASSAGDNEQFF. The CDR3 nucleotides read TGTGCCAGCAGTGCCGGAGACAATGAGCAGTTCTTC. The rearrangement links TRBV5-6 to TRBJ2-1; D remains unclear. V was cut by 5 bases and J by 5 bases, with 8 bases left in between. Germline V gene sequence: CDR1 SGHDT, CDR2 YYEEEE. This CDR3 has 12 residues.

The chain is built from TRBV6-1 and TRBJ1-4; a weak D match, TRBD1 (5 bases). V lost 7 bases and J lost 8, with 20 bases in between. The CDR3 has 15 amino acids. Germline V lookup: CDR1 MNHNS, CDR2 SASEGT. As DNA, the CDR3 is TGTGCCAGCACAGTCTACGTTTCAGGGAGAGAAAAACTGTTTTTT. This gives the protein CASTVYVSGREKLFF.

This sequence joins TRBV9 and TRBJ2-5; either TRBD1 or TRBD2 may fit D (5 bases each). The germline V gene encodes CDR1 SGDLS and CDR2 YYNGEE. CDR3 length: 13 residues. Between the trimmed V and J ends, which lost 4 bases and 4 bases, there was a span of 11 bases. CDR3: CASSLGTVETQYF. The DNA of the CDR3 is TGTGCCAGCAGCCTCGGGACGGTAGAGACCCAGTACTTC.

The chain carries TRBV27 and TRBJ2-7, with a weak D call TRBD1 (6 bases). CDR1 MNHEY and CDR2 SMNVEV come from the germline V gene (reference sequence). Trimming took off 8 bases at V and 3 bases at J, with 8 bases between the two ends. The CDR3 extends over 11 amino acids. CDR3 in DNA: TGTGCCAGCGGACAGTTCTACGAGCAGTACTTC. The encoded protein is CASGQFYEQYF.

V usage is TRBV27 and J usage is TRBJ2-1, with 9 nucleotides matching TRBD1. Germline CDR1 is MNHEY and CDR2 is SMNVEV (reference sequence). V lost 5 bases and J lost 3; bases outside the gene matches: 5. This CDR3 is built from 15 residues. CDR3 amino acids: CASSTYRGLYNEQFF. The CDR3 region has the DNA TGTGCCAGCAGTACTTACAGGGGGCTCTACAATGAGCAGTTCTTC.

CDR3 sequence reads: CASSGSYEQYF. CDR3 DNA sequence: TGCGCCAGCAGCGGATCCTACGAGCAGTACTTC. V gene TRBV5-1 combines with J gene TRBJ2-7, with D uncertain. Trimming pared 4 bases from V and 1 base from J, leaving 3 bases between. The germline V gene encodes CDR1 SGHRS and CDR2 YFSETQ. The length of the CDR3 is 11 residues.

The chain uses TRBV7-9 and TRBJ1-5; TRBD1 agrees at 10 bases. The V gene's germline CDR1 is SEHNR and CDR2 FQNEAQ (reference sequence). V shed 6 bases, J shed 6 bases, and the junction held 5 bases outside the gene matches. This CDR3 contains 14 residues. The CDR3 protein is CASSPGTGVQPQHF. The CDR3 DNA is TGTGCCAGCAGTCCCGGGACAGGGGTTCAGCCCCAGCATTTT.